The 2 T cell receptor beta chains presented below share a single source sample, sequenced in a study of Graves' ophthalmopathy and Graves' hyperthyroidism. The authors amplified TCR beta CDR3 regions from RNA transcripts. RT-PCR was first run with HTBI primers, then multiplex PCR in a second round. Using its own MiXCR run on the multiplex PCR reads, TCRdb lists one record per CDR3 protein. Counted here are tens of thousands of distinct CDR3 sequences, approximately 45% occurring once; the ten biggest clones make up 4.5% to 5%. Sequenced: peripheral blood. The receptors stem from an adult woman with Graves' ophthalmopathy.

This clonotype was recorded at least ten times. A much bigger clone sits one base away, suggesting this may be a read error. The V call is TRBV29-1, the J call TRBJ1-6; weak D call: TRBD1 (5 bases). Per germline, CDR1 SQVTM and CDR2 ANQGSEA. The V gene lost 7 bases and the J gene lost 3 bases, with 10 bases spanning the gap. The CDR3 spans 13 residues. The CDR3 here is CSARDDYNSPLHF. CDR3 bases: TGCAGCGCCCGGGACGACTATAATTCACCCCTCCACTTT.

The chain is built from TRBV6-1 and TRBJ1-3; the match to TRBD1 covers 8 bases. The V segment lost 6 bases and the J segment 3 bases; nucleotides outside the gene matches: 7. The CDR3 contains 15 residues. From germline, CDR1 is MNHNS and CDR2 SASEGT. The CDR3 nucleotides are TGTGCCAGCAGCGCAGGGGGCGAGGGTGGAAACACCATATATTTT. This codes for CASSAGGEGGNTIYF.